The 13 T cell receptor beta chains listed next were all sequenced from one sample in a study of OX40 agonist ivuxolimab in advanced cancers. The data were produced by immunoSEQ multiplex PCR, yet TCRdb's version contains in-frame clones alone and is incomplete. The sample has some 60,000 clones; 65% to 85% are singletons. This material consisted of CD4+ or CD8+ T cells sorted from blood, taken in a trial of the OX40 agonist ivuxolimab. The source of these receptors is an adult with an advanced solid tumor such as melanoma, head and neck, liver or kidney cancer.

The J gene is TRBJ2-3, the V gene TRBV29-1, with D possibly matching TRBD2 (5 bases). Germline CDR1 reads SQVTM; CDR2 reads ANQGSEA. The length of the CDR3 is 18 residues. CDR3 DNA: TGCACCGTCCGCGTCGGAGGCTTCGAGTTACCTAGCACAGATACGCAGTATTTT. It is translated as CTVRVGGFELPSTDTQYF.

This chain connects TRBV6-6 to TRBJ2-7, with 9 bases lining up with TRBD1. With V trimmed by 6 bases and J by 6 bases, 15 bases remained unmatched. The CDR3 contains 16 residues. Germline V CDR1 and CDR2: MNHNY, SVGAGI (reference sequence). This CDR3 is CASSLGYRGLDSEQYF. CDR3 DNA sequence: TGTGCCAGCAGCCTTGGCTACAGGGGGCTCGATTCCGAGCAGTACTTC.

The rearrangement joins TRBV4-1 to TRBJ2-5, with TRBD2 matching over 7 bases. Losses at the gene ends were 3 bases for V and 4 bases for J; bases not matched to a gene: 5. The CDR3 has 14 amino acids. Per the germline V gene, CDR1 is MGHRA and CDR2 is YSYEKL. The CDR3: CASSQRELLETQYF. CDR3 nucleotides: TGCGCCAGCAGCCAGCGGGAGCTATTAGAGACCCAGTACTTC.

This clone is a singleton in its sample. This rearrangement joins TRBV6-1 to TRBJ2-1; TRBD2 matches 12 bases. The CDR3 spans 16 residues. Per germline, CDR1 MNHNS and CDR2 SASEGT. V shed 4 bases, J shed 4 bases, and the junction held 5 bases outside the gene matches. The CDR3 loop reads CASSAPGLAGYNEQFF. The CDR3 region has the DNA TGTGCCAGCAGTGCCCCGGGACTAGCGGGTTACAATGAGCAGTTCTTC.

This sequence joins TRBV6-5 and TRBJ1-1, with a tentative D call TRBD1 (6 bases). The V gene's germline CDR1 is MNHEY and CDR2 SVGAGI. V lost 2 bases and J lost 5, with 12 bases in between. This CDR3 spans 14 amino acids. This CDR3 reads CASSYISGVTEAFF. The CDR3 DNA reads TGTGCCAGCAGTTACATCTCAGGGGTAACTGAAGCTTTCTTT.

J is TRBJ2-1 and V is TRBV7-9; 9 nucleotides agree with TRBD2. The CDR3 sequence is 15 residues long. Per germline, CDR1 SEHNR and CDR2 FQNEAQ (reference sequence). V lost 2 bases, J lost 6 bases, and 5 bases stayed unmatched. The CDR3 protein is CASSLRSGGSNEQFF. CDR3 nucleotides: TGTGCCAGCAGCTTAAGAAGCGGGGGGTCCAATGAGCAGTTCTTC.

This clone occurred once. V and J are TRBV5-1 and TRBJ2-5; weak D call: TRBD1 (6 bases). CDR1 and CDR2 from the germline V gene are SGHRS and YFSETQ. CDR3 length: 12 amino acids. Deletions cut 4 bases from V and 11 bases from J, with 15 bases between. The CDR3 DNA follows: TGCGCCAGCAGCATCGACAGGATTGAGCAGTACTTC. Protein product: CASSIDRIEQYF. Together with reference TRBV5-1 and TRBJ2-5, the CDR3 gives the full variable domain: KAGVTQTPRYLIKTRGQQVTLSCSPISGHRSVSWYQQTPGQGLQFLFEYFSETQRNKGNFPGRFSGRQFSNSRSEMNVSTLELGDSALYLCASSIDRIEQYFGPGTRLLVL.

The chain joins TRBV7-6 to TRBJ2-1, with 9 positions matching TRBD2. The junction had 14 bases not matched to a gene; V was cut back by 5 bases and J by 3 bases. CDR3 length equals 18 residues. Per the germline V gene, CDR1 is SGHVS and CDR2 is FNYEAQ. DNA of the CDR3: TGTGCCAGCAGCAAAGCCCCGACTGCAGCGGGGGGCTACAATGAGCAGTTCTTC. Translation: CASSKAPTAAGGYNEQFF.

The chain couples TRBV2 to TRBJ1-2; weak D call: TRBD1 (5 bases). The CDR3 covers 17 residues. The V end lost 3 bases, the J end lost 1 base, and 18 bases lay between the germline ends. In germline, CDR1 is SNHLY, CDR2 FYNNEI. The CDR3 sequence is CASSDPLGPDSNYGYTF. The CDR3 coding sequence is TGTGCCAGCAGTGACCCGCTTGGTCCCGACAGTAACTATGGCTACACCTTC.

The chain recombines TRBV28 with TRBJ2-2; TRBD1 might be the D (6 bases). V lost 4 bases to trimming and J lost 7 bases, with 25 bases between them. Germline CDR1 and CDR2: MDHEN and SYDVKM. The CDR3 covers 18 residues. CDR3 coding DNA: TGTGCCAGCAGTTGGACAGCCCCGGGTTTTGGATTAGTCGGGGAGCTGTTTTTT. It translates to CASSWTAPGFGLVGELFF.

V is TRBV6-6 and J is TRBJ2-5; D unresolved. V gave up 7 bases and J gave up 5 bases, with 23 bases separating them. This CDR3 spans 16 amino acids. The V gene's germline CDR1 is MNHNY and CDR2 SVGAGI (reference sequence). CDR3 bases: TGTGCCAGCACCCCAAGCATGGGTGTTCGAATCGAGACCCAGTACTTC. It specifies CASTPSMGVRIETQYF.

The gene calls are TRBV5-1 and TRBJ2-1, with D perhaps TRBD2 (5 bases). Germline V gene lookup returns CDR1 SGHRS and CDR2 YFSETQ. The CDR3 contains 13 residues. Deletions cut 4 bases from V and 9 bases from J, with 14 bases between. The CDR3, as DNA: TGCGCCAGCAGCGGTGAGGGCAAGGGTGAGCAGTTCTTC. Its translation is CASSGEGKGEQFF.

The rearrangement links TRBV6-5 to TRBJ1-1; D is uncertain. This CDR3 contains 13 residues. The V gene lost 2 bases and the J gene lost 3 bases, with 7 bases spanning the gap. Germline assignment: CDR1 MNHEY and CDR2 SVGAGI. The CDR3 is CASSYGRYTEAFF. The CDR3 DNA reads TGTGCCAGCAGTTACGGAAGGTACACTGAAGCTTTCTTT.